Shown below are 28 T cell receptor beta chains from a single sample sequenced in a study of blood T cell repertoires in COVID-19. The protocol was immunoSEQ multiplex PCR, while the TCRdb copy is restricted to in-frame clones and leaves out a portion. The table records around 69,000 clones, 85% to 90% of them present only once. The specimen was peripheral blood. The receptors come from a man aged 45-65 years with active COVID-19.

The rearrangement joins TRBV21-1 to TRBJ2-7; the DNA was not compared with TRBD1, the D call given in the table. TRBV21-1 has pseudogene status. The CDR3 contains 18 residues. CDR3 sequence: CASSKVPRGRVWSREQYV. The CDR3, as DNA: TGTGCCAGCAGCAAAGTCCCCAGGGGGCGAGTTTGGAGTCGAGAGCAGTACGTC.

The chain employs TRBV24-1 and TRBJ2-1; TRBD1 aligns across 8 bases. J gave up 5 bases and V 0 bases, and 17 bases lay outside the gene matches. CDR1 and CDR2 (germline): KGHDR, SFDVKD. This CDR3 is built from 20 residues. CDR3 amino acids: CATSDLKGVSDRGGNNEQFF. Written as DNA, the CDR3 is TGTGCCACCAGTGATTTGAAGGGGGTGTCAGACAGGGGAGGCAACAATGAGCAGTTCTTC.

The rearrangement uses TRBV18 and TRBJ2-2; D remains ambiguous. This CDR3 contains 14 residues. Per the germline V gene, CDR1 is KGHSH and CDR2 is LQKENI. The V gene lost 0 bases and the J gene lost 4 bases, with 6 bases spanning the gap. CDR3 residues: CASSPPLRTGELFF. DNA for the CDR3: TGTGCCAGCTCACCACCTCTTCGCACCGGGGAGCTGTTTTTT. The full variable domain, with the rest looked up from reference TRBV18 and TRBJ2-2, is NAGVMQNPRHLVRRRGQEARLRCSPMKGHSHVYWYRQLPEEGLKFMVYLQKENIIDESGMPKERFSAEFPKEGPSILRIQQVVRGDSAAYFCASSPPLRTGELFFGEGSRLTVL.

V is TRBV5-1 and J is TRBJ1-6, with 10 bases that match TRBD1. Germline CDR1 reads SGHRS; CDR2 reads YFSETQ. With V trimmed by 4 bases and J by 8 bases, 6 bases remained unmatched. CDR3 size: 15 residues. The CDR3 loop reads CASSLRTGGDSPLHF. CDR3 sequence (DNA): TGCGCCAGCAGCCTAAGGACAGGGGGTGATTCACCCCTCCACTTT.

J is TRBJ2-1 and V is TRBV20-1; no definite D call. The CDR3 has 14 residues. CDR1 DFQATT and CDR2 SNEGSKA come from the germline V gene (reference sequence). The V end was cut by 3 bases, the J end by 0 bases, with 9 bases between. CDR3 in amino acids: CSASPRSSYNEQFF. The CDR3, as DNA: TGCAGTGCTAGTCCCCGGAGCTCCTACAATGAGCAGTTCTTC.

This chain joins TRBV12-3 or TRBV12-4 and TRBJ1-2; D ambiguous. The CDR3 has 12 residues. V lost 1 base and J 5 bases, leaving 5 bases between the germline ends. DNA for the CDR3: TGTGCCAGCAGTTTAGACAGTTATGGCTACACCTTC. Translated: CASSLDSYGYTF.

The chain links TRBV27 to TRBJ2-3; 7 positions agree with TRBD1. There are 16 residues in the CDR3. Germline CDR1 and CDR2: MNHEY and SMNVEV (reference sequence). Unmatched junction bases numbered 6, after V lost 3 bases and J lost 0 bases. Here the CDR3 reads CASSFLGTVSTDTQYF. In DNA form, the CDR3 reads TGTGCCAGCAGTTTCCTGGGGACAGTAAGCACAGATACGCAGTATTTT.

This clone has only a few counts. The rearrangement joins TRBV21-1 to TRBJ2-2; no check of the table's D call, TRBD2, against the DNA was made. TRBV21-1 is classified as a pseudogene. The CDR3 extends over 17 amino acids. The CDR3 nucleotides read TGTGCCACCTGGGGTAGCGAGCAAGACGCGAACACCGGGGAGCTGTTTTTT. Its translation is CATWGSEQDANTGELFF.

In this sample, this clone turned up once. The genes are TRBV12-3 or TRBV12-4 and TRBJ1-5; no definite D call. The CDR3 extends over 13 amino acids. Trimming removed 6 bases at V and 3 bases at J, with 9 bases between. Here the CDR3 reads CASRQNTNQPQHF. CDR3 DNA: TGTGCCAGCAGACAAAATACCAATCAGCCCCAGCATTTT.

This chain uses TRBV19 with TRBJ1-1; D might be TRBD1 (5 bases). CDR3 length equals 14 residues. Germline CDR1 LNHDA, CDR2 SQIVND (reference sequence). V dropped 5 bases and J dropped 4 bases, with 14 bases sitting between them. The CDR3 here is CASSDRHPRTEAFF. The CDR3 DNA reads as TGTGCCAGTAGTGACAGACACCCGCGCACTGAAGCTTTCTTT. The whole variable domain, filled in from reference TRBV19 and TRBJ1-1, reads DGGITQSPKYLFRKEGQNVTLSCEQNLNHDAMYWYRQDPGQGLRLIYYSQIVNDFQKGDIAEGYSVSREKKESFPLTVTSAQKNPTAFYLCASSDRHPRTEAFFGQGTRLTVV.

The chain couples TRBV6-5 to TRBJ1-5; 10 bases line up with TRBD1. The length of the CDR3 is 14 residues. V trimming: 6 bases; J trimming: 6 bases; junction bases outside the gene matches: 5. Per germline, CDR1 MNHEY and CDR2 SVGAGI. The CDR3 sequence is CASRRQGARQPQHF. The CDR3 coding sequence is TGTGCCAGCAGGCGACAGGGGGCACGTCAGCCCCAGCATTTT.

This rearrangement joins TRBV7-2 to TRBJ1-2; 8 bases match TRBD1. The CDR3 runs to 15 residues. V trimming: 4 bases; J trimming: 7 bases; junction bases outside the gene matches: 11. Germline lookup yields CDR1 SGHTA and CDR2 FQGNSA. Written as DNA, the CDR3 is TGTGCCAGCAGCTCGTGGACAGGGAGTTTGGGTGGCTACACCTTC. Its protein product is CASSSWTGSLGGYTF.

CDR3 coding DNA: TGTGCCAGCAGCAAGACTAGCGGGGGGCTATACAATGAGCAGTTCTTC. Its translation is CASSKTSGGLYNEQFF. The chain uses TRBV7-8 and TRBJ2-1; 13 nucleotides agree with TRBD2. CDR3 size: 16 residues. The germline gives CDR1 SGHVS, CDR2 FQNEAQ. The V and J ends lost 5 bases and 4 bases, in that order; junction bases with no gene match: 5.

The chain has TRBV6-2 or TRBV6-3 and TRBJ2-1; no firm D call. The CDR3 is 13 amino acids. Germline CDR1 is MNHEY and CDR2 is SVGEGT. Trimming cost V 4 bases and J 1 base, with 5 bases left between them. CDR3 in amino acids: CASSLASYNEQFF. DNA for the CDR3: TGTGCCAGCAGTTTGGCTTCCTACAATGAGCAGTTCTTC.

The CDR3 DNA reads TGCGCCAGCAGCTTGTTCGCGAGTCTAGCGGGGGGAAGGGTGCAGTTCTTC. This translates into CASSLFASLAGGRVQFF. The chain employs TRBV5-1 and TRBJ2-1; 11 bases agree with TRBD2. Germline V lookup: CDR1 SGHRS, CDR2 YFSETQ. Unmatched junction bases numbered 15, after V lost 1 base and J lost 12 bases. CDR3 size: 17 residues.

The chain combines TRBV2 with TRBJ2-3; TRBD1 aligns across 8 bases. The CDR3 length is 15 residues. Germline loops: CDR1 SNHLY, CDR2 FYNNEI. The junction had 13 bases not matched to a gene; V was cut back by 10 bases and J by 4 bases. The CDR3 nucleotides read TGTGCCACCAGGAAAGGACAGGGAATCCCAGATACGCAGTATTTT. This translates into CATRKGQGIPDTQYF.

The chain couples TRBV6-5 to TRBJ2-7, with a tentative D call TRBD1 (6 bases). This CDR3 spans 15 amino acids. Between the trimmed V and J ends, which lost 6 bases and 0 bases, there was a span of 15 bases. Germline V gene lookup returns CDR1 MNHEY and CDR2 SVGAGI. This chain's CDR3 is CASSLGQSSSYEQYF. The CDR3 DNA reads as TGTGCCAGCAGCCTCGGACAGTCGAGCTCCTACGAGCAGTACTTC.

The chain links TRBV6-5 to TRBJ2-7; 9 bases are shared with TRBD1. V shed 4 bases and J 0 bases; nucleotides not matched to a gene: 7. This CDR3 is built from 16 residues. From germline, CDR1 is MNHEY and CDR2 SVGAGI. CDR3 in DNA: TGTGCCAGCAGTTTATACCGGGACAGGGCCTCCTACGAGCAGTACGTC. Protein: CASSLYRDRASYEQYV.

V and J are TRBV11-3 and TRBJ1-2; possible D gene TRBD1, 5 bases. Germline V lookup: CDR1 SGHNT, CDR2 YENEEA. V was cut by 0 bases and J by 2 bases, with 10 bases left in between. This CDR3 comprises 15 residues. CDR3 nucleotides: TGTGCCAGCAGCTTAGAGTCGACAGCCAACTATGGCTACACCTTC. It translates to CASSLESTANYGYTF.

The chain recombines TRBV29-1 with TRBJ2-4, with 7 bases identical to TRBD1. The CDR3 totals 13 residues. Germline values: CDR1 SQVTM, CDR2 ANQGSEA. Unmatched junction bases numbered 4, after V lost 7 bases and J lost 1 base. The CDR3 loop is CSATDRAKNIQYF. For the CDR3, the DNA is TGCAGCGCCACGGACAGGGCCAAAAACATTCAGTACTTC.

The V and J genes are TRBV6-6 and TRBJ2-1; 16 bases align to TRBD2. This CDR3 comprises 16 residues. V lost 4 bases to trimming and J lost 8 bases; unmatched junction nucleotides: 5. CDR1 is MNHNY, CDR2 SVGAGI, per germline (reference sequence). The CDR3 region is CASSSGTSGRVDEQFF. The CDR3 DNA follows: TGTGCCAGCAGTTCTGGGACTAGCGGGAGGGTCGATGAGCAGTTCTTC.

The rearrangement joins TRBV7-9 to TRBJ1-2; 9 positions agree with TRBD1. The V gene's germline CDR1 is SEHNR and CDR2 FQNEAQ (reference sequence). The CDR3 is made up of 17 amino acids. Trimming took 4 bases from V and 3 from J; bases not matched to a gene: 12. The CDR3 loop reads CASSSFGAGQGHYGYTF. The CDR3 region has the DNA TGTGCCAGCAGCTCCTTCGGAGCCGGACAGGGGCACTATGGCTACACCTTC.

The rearrangement links TRBV5-1 to TRBJ2-3; 11 bases align to TRBD2. CDR1 SGHRS and CDR2 YFSETQ come from the germline V gene. CDR3 length equals 16 residues. V trimming: 4 bases; J trimming: 5 bases; junction bases outside the gene matches: 9. The DNA for the CDR3 is TGCGCCAGCAGCGCGAACACGGGGACTAGCGGAGATACGCAGTATTTT. This codes for CASSANTGTSGDTQYF.

The V and J genes are TRBV6-5 and TRBJ1-1; no clear D gene. The CDR3 extends over 13 amino acids. Trimming pared 7 bases from V and 6 bases from J, leaving 15 bases between. The germline V gene has CDR1 MNHEY and CDR2 SVGAGI. The CDR3 here is CASILPGTAEAFF. DNA of the CDR3: TGTGCCAGCATTTTACCGGGTACGGCTGAAGCTTTCTTT.

The chain uses TRBV6-5 and TRBJ2-2; D perhaps matches TRBD1 (6 bases). Per germline, CDR1 MNHEY and CDR2 SVGAGI. This CDR3 has 14 amino acids. V shed 2 bases and J shed 6 bases, with 10 bases lying between them. CDR3 in DNA: TGTGCCAGCAGTTACGACAGGTCATCCGGGGAGCTGTTTTTT. This gives the protein CASSYDRSSGELFF.

J is TRBJ1-1 and V is TRBV3-1 (or the pseudogene TRBV3-2); weak D call: TRBD1 (6 bases). This CDR3 is 15 amino acids long. Per the germline V gene, CDR1 is LGHDT and CDR2 is YNNKEL (reference sequence). Trimming removed 0 bases at V and 7 bases at J, with 15 bases between. The CDR3 coding sequence is TGTGCCAGCAGCCAAGATCCGGACAGTCGGATTGAAGCTTTCTTT. Its protein is CASSQDPDSRIEAFF.

The J gene is TRBJ2-5, the V gene TRBV15, with D perhaps TRBD2 (6 bases). V was clipped by 5 bases and J by 5 bases, with 15 bases between them. Germline loops: CDR1 LNHNV, CDR2 YYDKDF (reference sequence). The CDR3 has 14 amino acids. CDR3 in DNA: TGTGCCACCAGCCAGACTCTAGCGTTCGAGACCCAGTACTTC. Amino acids: CATSQTLAFETQYF.

This clone was observed a handful of times. The V call is TRBV7-9, the J call TRBJ2-3, with 8 positions matching TRBD1. V dropped 4 bases and J dropped 3; count of bases not matched to a gene: 3. Germline CDR1 is SEHNR and CDR2 is FQNEAQ (reference sequence). The CDR3 extends over 14 amino acids. CDR3: CASSSGTGTDTQYF. The CDR3 DNA reads TGTGCCAGCAGCTCGGGGACAGGAACAGATACGCAGTATTTT.